This TCR beta chain stems from a study of control samples from healthy donors and cancer patients. J was trimmed by 5 bases and V by 5 bases; bases with no gene match: 8. CDR1 and CDR2 from the germline V gene are MNHEY and SVGAGI. There are 14 residues in the CDR3. Using immunoSEQ multiplex PCR, the repertoire was profiled, and TCRdb retains in-frame clones only, with some absent. Of 20,000 to 30,000 clones listed, approximately 91% are singletons. V gene TRBV6-5 combines with J gene TRBJ1-1; TRBD1 aligns across 7 bases. Sequenced: PBMCs. The receptor was derived from a man aged 50-60 years with lung cancer. The CDR3, as DNA: TGTGCCAGCAGTCCGCCGCCAGGGGGTACTGAAGCTTTCTTT. This sequence encodes CASSPPPGGTEAFF.